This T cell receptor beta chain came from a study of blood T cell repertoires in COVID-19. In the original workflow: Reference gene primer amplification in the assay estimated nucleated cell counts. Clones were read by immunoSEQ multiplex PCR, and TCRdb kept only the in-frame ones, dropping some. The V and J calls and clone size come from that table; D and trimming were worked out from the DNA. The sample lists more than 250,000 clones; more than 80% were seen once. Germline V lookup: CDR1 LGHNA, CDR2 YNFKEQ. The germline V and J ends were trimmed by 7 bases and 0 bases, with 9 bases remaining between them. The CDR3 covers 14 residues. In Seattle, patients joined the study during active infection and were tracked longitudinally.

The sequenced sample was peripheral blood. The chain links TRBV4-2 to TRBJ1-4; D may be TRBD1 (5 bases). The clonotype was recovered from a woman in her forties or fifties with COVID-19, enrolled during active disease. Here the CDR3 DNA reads TGTGCCAGCACCGTGACAGCAACTAATGAAAAACTGTTTTTT. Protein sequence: CASTVTATNEKLFF.